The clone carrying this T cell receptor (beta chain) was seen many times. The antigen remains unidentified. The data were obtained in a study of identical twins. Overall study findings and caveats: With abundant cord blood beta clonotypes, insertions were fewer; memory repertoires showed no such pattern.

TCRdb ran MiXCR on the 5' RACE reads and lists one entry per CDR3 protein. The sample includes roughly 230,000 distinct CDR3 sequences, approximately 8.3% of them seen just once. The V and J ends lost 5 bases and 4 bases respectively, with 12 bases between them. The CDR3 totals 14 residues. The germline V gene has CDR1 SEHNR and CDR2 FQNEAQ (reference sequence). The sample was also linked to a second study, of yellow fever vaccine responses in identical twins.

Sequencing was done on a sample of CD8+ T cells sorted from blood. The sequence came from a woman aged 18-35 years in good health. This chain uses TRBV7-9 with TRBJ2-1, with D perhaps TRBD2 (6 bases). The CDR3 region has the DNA TGTGCCAGCAGCCAAGGTGGGGGGTACAATGAGCAGTTCTTC. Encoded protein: CASSQGGGYNEQFF.